This paragraph reports one T cell receptor beta chain. The antigen it binds to is not known. Base-call qualities are not available, and no considerably larger clone is one nucleotide away. This sample is part of a study of response to subunit inactivated influenza vaccine (dated by TCRdb to 2016 to 2018). Regarding the research as a whole: To follow how T cells responded to a trivalent subunit inactivated influenza vaccine, the researchers relied on deep quantitative profiling of the T cell receptor repertoire.

Here is what the overall study found, with its caveats: The authors proposed that each seasonal influenza vaccination may bring in only a limited number of new T cells.

The library came from RT-PCR. Data came from an Illumina HiSeq 2500. TCRdb applied fastp at Q25 and MiXCR to the public reads, then kept only in-frame beta chains. Identical CDR3 protein sequences are pooled into one entry, listed with their most common genes and DNA. Within this sample are 600,000 to 700,000 distinct CDR3 sequences, with 12% to 15% of them counted one time only. 7.6% of the sample is taken by the ten largest. The germline V gene encodes CDR1 LGHDT and CDR2 YNNKEL (reference sequence). The CDR3 holds 12 amino acids from the cysteine to the phenylalanine. Only the CDR3 portion is preserved as DNA: 36 bases, with reading frame beginning at the first base. V was cut back by 1 base and J by 4 bases, leaving a gap of 5 bases between them.

The specimen comprised PBMCs from blood, sampled around 14 days before vaccination. The sequence was obtained from a man between 50 and 59 years old who received an inactivated influenza vaccine. Donor details come from another sample of the same person, matched by shared clones. The V and J segments used are TRBV3-1 and TRBJ2-7; no D gene is confidently identified. The CDR3 is CASSQVQYEQYF. The bases read TGTGCCAGCAGCCAAGTCCAGTACGAGCAGTACTTC.